This T cell receptor (beta chain) was sequenced in a study of T cell responses to AZD1222 COVID-19 vaccine. Study outcomes and limitations: Most donors were white British and more were female, and clonal diversity was possibly underestimated. Baseline serostatus was positive in only a handful of AZD1222 recipients. Spike regions recognized by vaccine-associated CD4 TCRs spanned the protein, led by 160-218 and 743-854. In all cases, repertoires were sampled only after the peak T cell response.

Germline V gene lookup returns CDR1 SGHNT and CDR2 YYREEE (reference sequence). The CDR3 is made up of 11 amino acids. TCRdb's table, derived via immunoSEQ multiplex PCR, lists solely in-frame clones and lacks some. The sample has 100,000 to 150,000 clones; less than 95% are singletons. Regarding this clone: What it recognizes is unknown.

The starting material was peripheral blood, obtained on day 0 of MenACWY control vaccination. The J gene is TRBJ1-2, the V gene TRBV5-4; 7 bases line up with TRBD1. This TCR was recovered from an adult in good health. The CDR3 sequence is CLTGTDYGYTF. The DNA of the CDR3 is TGTTTAACCGGGACAGACTATGGCTACACCTTC.